This TCR beta chain was sequenced for a study of cytomegalovirus exposure and HLA in healthy donors. 13 Jbeta primers and 60 Vbeta primers were used for the PCR. The method was immunoSEQ multiplex PCR; TCRdb's version includes in-frame clones alone and lacks a portion of them. Among approximately 160,000 clones listed, 65% to 85% were seen once. The donors were healthy bone marrow donors. The TCR sequence derives from a woman between 18 and 30 years old in good health and CMV-seronegative. The source material was PBMCs.

This chain's CDR3 is CASSLSPPGLGGRSYEQYF. CDR3 nucleotides: TGTGCCAGCAGTTTATCCCCGCCGGGGTTAGGGGGCCGTTCCTACGAGCAGTACTTC. The chain couples TRBV27 to TRBJ2-7, with 7 nucleotides matching TRBD1. V trimming: 0 bases; J trimming: 1 base; junction bases outside the gene matches: 15. The CDR3 extends over 19 amino acids. Per the germline V gene, CDR1 is MNHEY and CDR2 is SMNVEV (reference sequence).